Sequencing of this T cell receptor beta chain was carried out in a study of cytomegalovirus exposure and HLA in healthy donors. With 60 Vbeta and 13 Jbeta primers, the PCR was carried out. As originally analysed: Later, about 80 million unique TCR beta chains were counted in an analysis, and roughly 11 million of them were shared. TCRdb's table, derived via immunoSEQ multiplex PCR, lists solely in-frame clones and lacks some. V, J and clone size are taken as reported in that table, and D and trimming were inferred from the DNA itself. The sample has 150,000 to 160,000 clones, 74% seen once. Of note for this clone: Its antigen is unknown.

Study-wide points: Cytomegalovirus status was reportedly diagnosed by the classifier with high sensitivity and specificity. The study recorded over 150 TCR beta chains that were cytomegalovirus-associated. A later analysis associated approximately 17,000 TCR beta sequences with HLA alleles at a 0.05 false discovery rate.

The CDR3 covers 14 residues. Looked up from germline, CDR1 is MDHEN and CDR2 is SYDVKM. Trimming left V 6 bases short and J 4 bases short, with 15 bases between. This receptor was taken from a man aged 30 to 45 in good health and CMV-seronegative. Sequenced input: PBMCs. The V and J genes are TRBV28 and TRBJ2-5; possible D gene TRBD1, 6 bases. The CDR3 reads CASRATWTVETQYF. CDR3 nucleotides: TGTGCCAGCAGAGCGACATGGACAGTAGAGACCCAGTACTTC.